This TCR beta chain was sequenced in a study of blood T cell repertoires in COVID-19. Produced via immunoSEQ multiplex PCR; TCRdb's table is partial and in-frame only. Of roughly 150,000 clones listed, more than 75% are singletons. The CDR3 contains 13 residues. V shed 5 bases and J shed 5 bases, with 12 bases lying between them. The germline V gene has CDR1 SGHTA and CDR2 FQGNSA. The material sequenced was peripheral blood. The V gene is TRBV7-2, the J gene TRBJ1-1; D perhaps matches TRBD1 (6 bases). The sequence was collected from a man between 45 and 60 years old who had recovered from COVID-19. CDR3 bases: TGTGCCAGCAGCGTACAGGGTTATACTGAAGCTTTCTTT. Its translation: CASSVQGYTEAFF. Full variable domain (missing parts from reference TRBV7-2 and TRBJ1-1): GAGVSQSPSNKVTEKGKDVELRCDPISGHTALYWYRQSLGQGLEFLIYFQGNSAPDKSGLPSDRFSAERTGGSVSTLTIQRTQQEDSAVYLCASSVQGYTEAFFGQGTRLTVV.